These 27 T cell receptor beta chains were all obtained from the same sample, sequenced in a study of blood T cell repertoires in COVID-19. Libraries were prepared by immunoSEQ multiplex PCR; TCRdb keeps only in-frame clonotypes and omits some of them. Found here are fewer than 250,000 clones, 85% to 90% of them singletons; the top ten hold roughly 2%. The sequenced sample was peripheral blood. These receptors came from a woman in her fifties or sixties with acute or convalescent COVID-19.

The chain uses TRBV2 and TRBJ2-1, with a tentative D call TRBD2 (6 bases). CDR1 is SNHLY and CDR2 is FYNNEI in the germline V gene. Deletions cut 4 bases from V and 4 bases from J, with 11 bases between. The CDR3 has 14 residues. The CDR3, as DNA: TGTGCCAGCAGTGGCGGACTACCTTACAATGAGCAGTTCTTC. This translates into CASSGGLPYNEQFF. Filled out from reference TRBV2 and TRBJ2-1, the complete variable domain reads EPEVTQTPSHQVTQMGQEVILRCVPISNHLYFYWYRQILGQKVEFLVSFYNNEISEKSEIFDDQFSVERPDGSNFTLKIRSTKLEDSAMYFCASSGGLPYNEQFFGPGTRLTVL.

The chain couples TRBV10-3 to TRBJ1-4; 8 positions match TRBD1. Germline V lookup: CDR1 ENHRY, CDR2 SYGVKD. The CDR3 length is 14 residues. Trimming cost V 6 bases and J 5 bases; bases outside gene matches: 5. Here the CDR3 reads CAISSQGGNEKLFF. DNA of the CDR3: TGTGCCATCAGCTCACAGGGGGGAAATGAAAAACTGTTTTTT.

The rearrangement joins TRBV5-4 to TRBJ2-3, with a tentative D call TRBD2 (6 bases). V lost 4 bases to trimming and J lost 4 bases, with 19 bases between them. Germline CDR1 reads SGHNT; CDR2 reads YYREEE (reference sequence). The CDR3 runs to 16 residues. Written as DNA, the CDR3 is TGTGCCAGCAGCCGCCCTCCCACCACGGGGGCAGATACGCAGTATTTT. This sequence encodes CASSRPPTTGADTQYF.

The chain carries TRBV27 and TRBJ2-1; the D is unclear. V lost 5 bases to trimming and J lost 7 bases, with 18 bases between them. CDR1 and CDR2 (germline): MNHEY, SMNVEV (reference sequence). CDR3 length: 15 amino acids. In DNA, the CDR3 is TGTGCCAGCAGTGCTGGGCCGTCCTGGCTGAATGAGCAGTTCTTC. It encodes CASSAGPSWLNEQFF.

V is TRBV5-1 and J is TRBJ1-6; 8 bases align to TRBD1. Germline values: CDR1 SGHRS, CDR2 YFSETQ. V gave up 6 bases and J gave up 7 bases; unmatched junction bases: 6. CDR3 length: 14 amino acids. The DNA of the CDR3 is TGCGCCAGCAAGTTGACAGGGGAAAATTCACCCCTCCACTTT. Translation gives CASKLTGENSPLHF.

CDR3 loop: CASSTQGNEQYF. Written as DNA, the CDR3 is TGTGCCAGCAGTACACAGGGAAACGAGCAGTACTTC. The chain couples TRBV6-5 to TRBJ2-7; possible D gene TRBD1, 6 bases. This CDR3 comprises 12 residues. Between the trimmed V and J ends, which lost 5 bases and 5 bases, there was a span of 10 bases. Per germline, CDR1 MNHEY and CDR2 SVGAGI.

The chain carries TRBV5-1 and TRBJ2-2, with 9 bases identical to TRBD2. The J segment lost 7 bases and the V segment lost 7 bases, leaving 11 bases of the junction unmatched. This CDR3 has 15 amino acids. Germline V gives CDR1 SGHRS, CDR2 YFSETQ. The CDR3 reads CASASQRGVDGELFF. DNA for the CDR3: TGCGCCAGCGCCTCTCAGCGGGGGGTTGACGGGGAGCTGTTTTTT. Combining the CDR3 with reference TRBV5-1 and TRBJ2-2 gives the whole variable domain KAGVTQTPRYLIKTRGQQVTLSCSPISGHRSVSWYQQTPGQGLQFLFEYFSETQRNKGNFPGRFSGRQFSNSRSEMNVSTLELGDSALYLCASASQRGVDGELFFGEGSRLTVL.

The chain has TRBV7-9 and TRBJ2-4; possibly TRBD1 for D (5 bases). Per the germline V gene, CDR1 is SEHNR and CDR2 is FQNEAQ (reference sequence). Trimming cost V 8 bases and J 9 bases, with 23 bases left between them. This CDR3 comprises 15 residues. Here the CDR3 DNA reads TGTGCCAGCTCCTCATTGGGTACAGGAGCTGGCATTCAGTACTTC. This sequence encodes CASSSLGTGAGIQYF.

The V and J genes are TRBV6-5 and TRBJ2-5, with 10 bases that match TRBD2. After removal of 8 bases from V and 4 bases from J, the junction contained 7 bases not matched to a gene. The CDR3 spans 14 residues. Per germline, CDR1 MNHEY and CDR2 SVGAGI. The CDR3 nucleotides read TGTGCCAGCCGCACAGCGGGAGGGCTAGAGACCCAGTACTTC. Its protein product is CASRTAGGLETQYF.

The J gene is TRBJ2-5, the V gene TRBV7-6; TRBD1 matches 7 bases. The CDR3 is 16 amino acids. V gave up 5 bases and J gave up 4 bases; unmatched junction bases: 13. Germline V gene sequence: CDR1 SGHVS, CDR2 FNYEAQ. CDR3 DNA sequence: TGTGCCAGCAGCCCGACAGGGAAGGGGCCCCGAGAGACCCAGTACTTC. Amino acids: CASSPTGKGPRETQYF.

The CDR3 region has the DNA TGTGCCAGCAGCCGATCCGGGACAGGGGTAATTAATGAGCAGTTCTTC. Amino acid sequence: CASSRSGTGVINEQFF. This chain uses TRBV11-3 with TRBJ2-1, with TRBD1 matching 10 bases. Looked up from germline, CDR1 is SGHNT and CDR2 is YENEEA. The V segment lost 5 bases and the J segment 7 bases; nucleotides outside the gene matches: 11. The CDR3 covers 16 residues.

About this clone itself: The identical CDR3 is also encoded by other nucleotide sequences in the sample. DNA for the CDR3: TGTGCCAGCAGCTTGTCATCCGGAGAGACCCAGTACTTC. Its protein product is CASSLSSGETQYF. The chain combines TRBV5-6 with TRBJ2-5; D gene uncertain. There are 13 residues in the CDR3. CDR1 is SGHDT, CDR2 YYEEEE, per germline. V lost 1 base to trimming and J lost 4 bases, with 8 bases between them.

This sequence joins TRBV30 and TRBJ1-1, with TRBD1 as a possible D gene (5 bases). The CDR3 totals 14 residues. Trimming stripped 0 bases from V and 5 bases from J, with 13 bases between. Germline values: CDR1 GTSNPN, CDR2 SVGIG (reference sequence). The CDR3 DNA reads TGTGCCTGGAGTGTCCCAGGGATGGTTACTGAAGCTTTCTTT. Amino acid sequence: CAWSVPGMVTEAFF.

The V call is TRBV5-8, the J call TRBJ2-3; no firm D call. This CDR3 is built from 12 residues. Germline V gene lookup returns CDR1 SGHTS and CDR2 YDEGEE. V lost 4 bases and J 6 bases, leaving 9 bases between the germline ends. The CDR3, as DNA: TGTGCCAGCAGCCGTACGAGGGATACGCAGTATTTT. The encoded protein is CASSRTRDTQYF.

J is TRBJ1-1 and V is TRBV11-2; the D gene is possibly TRBD1 (5 bases). The germline gives CDR1 SGHAT, CDR2 FQNNGV. V was pared by 6 bases and J by 4 bases, with 15 bases between. The CDR3 runs 14 residues. The CDR3 region is CASRSGGASTEAFF. Written as DNA, the CDR3 is TGTGCCAGCAGAAGCGGAGGGGCTAGCACTGAAGCTTTCTTT.

The rearrangement links TRBV9 to TRBJ1-3; D is uncertain. V was trimmed by 0 bases and J by 0 bases, leaving 10 bases between them. CDR3 size: 16 residues. The germline V gene encodes CDR1 SGDLS and CDR2 YYNGEE. This CDR3 is CASSVDYSASGNTIYF. In nucleotides, the CDR3 is TGTGCCAGCAGCGTAGATTACAGTGCCTCTGGAAACACCATATATTTT.

The CDR3 protein is CASSDGLAGGDTQYF. The DNA for the CDR3 is TGTGCCAGCAGTGATGGACTAGCGGGAGGGGATACGCAGTATTTT. The chain recombines TRBV27 with TRBJ2-3; 15 bases align to TRBD2. Germline trimming cut 5 bases from V and 6 bases from J; bases unmatched to any gene: 3. Germline lookup yields CDR1 MNHEY and CDR2 SMNVEV (reference sequence). The CDR3 is made up of 15 amino acids.

The chain recombines TRBV4-3 with TRBJ1-5; 10 nucleotides agree with TRBD1. This CDR3 is built from 15 residues. V dropped 4 bases and J dropped 7; count of bases not matched to a gene: 7. Germline lookup yields CDR1 LGHNA and CDR2 YSLEER. The CDR3 here is CASSLDRGREQPQHF. DNA for the CDR3: TGCGCCAGCAGCCTAGACAGGGGGCGCGAACAGCCCCAGCATTTT.

The chain uses TRBV6-5 and TRBJ2-7; 10 bases agree with TRBD1. CDR3 size: 16 residues. The J segment lost 4 bases and the V segment lost 4 bases, leaving 10 bases of the junction unmatched. From germline, CDR1 is MNHEY and CDR2 SVGAGI. The CDR3 DNA reads as TGTGCCAGCAGTTCGTCAACCGGGACAGGGGTGTACGAGCAGTACTTC. Amino acid sequence: CASSSSTGTGVYEQYF.

This clone was recorded only once. This chain joins TRBV30 and TRBJ2-3; 9 positions match TRBD1. Germline assignment: CDR1 GTSNPN and CDR2 SVGIG (reference sequence). V dropped 5 bases and J dropped 4; count of bases not matched to a gene: 7. The CDR3 runs to 14 residues. In DNA form, the CDR3 reads TGTGCCTGGGGACAGGGGAGTAGCGCAGATACGCAGTATTTT. Translated, it gives CAWGQGSSADTQYF.

Many counts were recorded for this clone. This CDR3 reads CASSLRGTGPYNEQFF. The CDR3 DNA follows: TGTGCCAGCAGCTTAAGGGGGACAGGGCCCTACAATGAGCAGTTCTTC. The J gene is TRBJ2-1, the V gene TRBV7-9, with TRBD1 matching over 9 bases. CDR3 size: 16 residues. The germline V gene has CDR1 SEHNR and CDR2 FQNEAQ (reference sequence). Losses at the gene ends were 2 bases for V and 2 bases for J; bases not matched to a gene: 4.

The chain couples TRBV4-1 to TRBJ2-1, with 8 nucleotides matching TRBD2. Per germline, CDR1 MGHRA and CDR2 YSYEKL. This CDR3 comprises 15 residues. Trimming cost V 1 base and J 5 bases; bases outside gene matches: 4. Written as DNA, the CDR3 is TGCGCCAGCAGCCAAGCGGGGGGGCCCGACAATGAGCAGTTCTTC. Translating it yields CASSQAGGPDNEQFF.

V is TRBV6-5 and J is TRBJ2-1; TRBD2 matches 7 bases. Per the germline V gene, CDR1 is MNHEY and CDR2 is SVGAGI. The CDR3 has 15 amino acids. Losses at the gene ends were 0 bases for V and 3 bases for J; bases not matched to a gene: 2. The CDR3 sequence: CASSYSVAGYNEQFF. The CDR3 DNA follows: TGTGCCAGCAGTTACTCGGTAGCGGGCTACAATGAGCAGTTCTTC.

The chain couples TRBV10-3 to TRBJ2-1, with TRBD1 matching 10 bases. The CDR3 has 19 residues. Germline CDR1 is ENHRY and CDR2 is SYGVKD. V was pared by 3 bases and J by 6 bases, with 17 bases of the junction left unmatched. The CDR3 sequence is CAISEAGQGVVGGSNEQFF. The CDR3 DNA reads as TGTGCCATCAGTGAAGCAGGACAGGGGGTTGTGGGCGGGAGCAATGAGCAGTTCTTC.

This chain links TRBV5-1 with TRBJ2-7; TRBD2 matches 9 bases. Germline V gene lookup returns CDR1 SGHRS and CDR2 YFSETQ. Unmatched junction bases numbered 17, after V lost 1 base and J lost 6 bases. This CDR3 spans 18 amino acids. CDR3 DNA: TGCGCCAGCAGCTTGCAGGGGGGAGGTAGCGGGAGAAGTGGCGAGCAGTACTTC. This translates into CASSLQGGGSGRSGEQYF.

The V call is TRBV6-5, the J call TRBJ2-5; a possible D gene is TRBD1 (5 bases). V was shortened by 1 base and J by 9 bases, with 6 bases between the two germline ends. The V gene's germline CDR1 is MNHEY and CDR2 SVGAGI. The CDR3 covers 11 residues. The CDR3 protein is CASSYLGAQYF. CDR3 coding DNA: TGTGCCAGCAGTTACTTAGGGGCCCAGTACTTC.

The rearrangement links TRBV24-1 to TRBJ2-1; D is perhaps TRBD2 (6 bases). Germline CDR1 KGHDR, CDR2 SFDVKD. The CDR3 sequence is 12 residues long. The V end was cut by 6 bases, the J end by 7 bases, with 9 bases between. CDR3 in amino acids: CATSRRDNEQFF. Here the CDR3 DNA reads TGTGCCACCAGTCGGAGGGATAATGAGCAGTTCTTC.